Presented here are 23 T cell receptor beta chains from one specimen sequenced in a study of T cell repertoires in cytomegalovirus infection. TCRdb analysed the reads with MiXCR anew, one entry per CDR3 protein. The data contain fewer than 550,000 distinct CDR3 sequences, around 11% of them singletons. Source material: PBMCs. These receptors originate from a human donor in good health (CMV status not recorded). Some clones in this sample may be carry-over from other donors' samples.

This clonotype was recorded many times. CDR3 nucleotide sequence: TGTGCCACCAGTGATTCAAGACAGGCAGACAACGAAGTTTTTTACAATGAGCAGTTCTTC. As protein: CATSDSRQADNEVFYNEQFF. The rearrangement joins TRBV24-1 to TRBJ2-1; a possible D gene is TRBD1 (6 bases). The V gene lost 2 bases and the J gene lost 4 bases, with 26 bases spanning the gap. Germline assignment: CDR1 KGHDR and CDR2 SFDVKD. The CDR3 is 20 amino acids.

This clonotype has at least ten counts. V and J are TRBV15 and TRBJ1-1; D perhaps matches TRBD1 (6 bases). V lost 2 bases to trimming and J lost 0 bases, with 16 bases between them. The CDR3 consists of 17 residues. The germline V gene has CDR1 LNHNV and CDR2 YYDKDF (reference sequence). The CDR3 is CATSRRGGYPMNTEAFF. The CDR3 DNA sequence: TGTGCCACCAGCAGAAGGGGGGGCTATCCTATGAACACTGAAGCTTTCTTT. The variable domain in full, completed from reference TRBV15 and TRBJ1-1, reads DAMVIQNPRYQVTQFGKPVTLSCSQTLNHNVMYWYQQKSSQAPKLLFHYYDKDFNNEADTPDNFQSRRPNTSFCFLDIRSPGLGDTAMYLCATSRRGGYPMNTEAFFGQGTRLTVV.

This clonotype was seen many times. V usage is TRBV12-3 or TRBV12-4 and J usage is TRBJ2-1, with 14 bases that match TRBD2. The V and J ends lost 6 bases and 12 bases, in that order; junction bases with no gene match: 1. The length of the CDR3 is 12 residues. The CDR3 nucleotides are TGTGCCAGCAGGGGACTAGCGGGAGTGCAGTTCTTC. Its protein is CASRGLAGVQFF.

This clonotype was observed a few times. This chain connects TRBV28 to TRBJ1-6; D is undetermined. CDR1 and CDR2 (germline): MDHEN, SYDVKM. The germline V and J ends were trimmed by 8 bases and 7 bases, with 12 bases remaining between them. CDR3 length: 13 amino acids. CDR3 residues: CASAMVSNSPLHF. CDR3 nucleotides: TGTGCCAGCGCGATGGTATCGAATTCACCCCTCCACTTT.

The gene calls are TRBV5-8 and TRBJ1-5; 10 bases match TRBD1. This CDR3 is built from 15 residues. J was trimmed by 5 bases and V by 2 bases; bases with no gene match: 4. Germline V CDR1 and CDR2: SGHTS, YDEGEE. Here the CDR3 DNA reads TGTGCCAGCAGCTTCGGACAGGGGGGAGATCAGCCCCAGCATTTT. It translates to CASSFGQGGDQPQHF. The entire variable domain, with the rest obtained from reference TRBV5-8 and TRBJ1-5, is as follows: EAGVTQSPTHLIKTRGQQATLRCSPISGHTSVYWYQQALGLGLQFLLWYDEGEERNRGNFPPRFSGRQFPNYSSELNVNALELEDSALYLCASSFGQGGDQPQHFGDGTRLSIL.

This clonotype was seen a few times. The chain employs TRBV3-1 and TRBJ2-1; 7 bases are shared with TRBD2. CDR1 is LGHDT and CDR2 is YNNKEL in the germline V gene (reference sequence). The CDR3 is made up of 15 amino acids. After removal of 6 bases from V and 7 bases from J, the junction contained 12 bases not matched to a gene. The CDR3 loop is CASRPPGGRVNEQFF. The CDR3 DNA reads TGTGCCAGCAGACCACCAGGCGGGAGAGTGAATGAGCAGTTCTTC.

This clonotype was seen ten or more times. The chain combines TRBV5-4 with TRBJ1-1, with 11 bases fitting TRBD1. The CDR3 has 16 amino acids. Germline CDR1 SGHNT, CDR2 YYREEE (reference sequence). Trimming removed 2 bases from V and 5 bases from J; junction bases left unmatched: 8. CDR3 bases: TGTGCCAGCAGCTTCCCGTCCGGGACAGGGGGAACTGAAGCTTTCTTT. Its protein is CASSFPSGTGGTEAFF. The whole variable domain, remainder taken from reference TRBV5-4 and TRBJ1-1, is ETGVTQSPTHLIKTRGQQVTLRCSSQSGHNTVSWYQQALGQGPQFIFQYYREEENGRGNFPPRFSGLQFPNYSSELNVNALELDDSALYLCASSFPSGTGGTEAFFGQGTRLTVV.

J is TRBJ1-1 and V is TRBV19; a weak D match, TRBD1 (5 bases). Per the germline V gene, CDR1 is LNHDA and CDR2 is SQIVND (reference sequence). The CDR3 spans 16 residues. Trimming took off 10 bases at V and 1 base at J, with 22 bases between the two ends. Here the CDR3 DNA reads TGTGCCACAAGACGGACATTCACCATAAGGAACACTGAAGCTTTCTTT. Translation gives CATRRTFTIRNTEAFF.

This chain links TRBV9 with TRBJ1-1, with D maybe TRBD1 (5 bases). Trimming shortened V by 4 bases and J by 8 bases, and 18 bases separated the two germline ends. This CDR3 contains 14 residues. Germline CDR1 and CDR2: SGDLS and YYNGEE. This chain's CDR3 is CASSPSPGTAEAFF. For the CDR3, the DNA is TGTGCCAGCAGCCCCAGTCCAGGGACCGCCGAAGCTTTCTTT.

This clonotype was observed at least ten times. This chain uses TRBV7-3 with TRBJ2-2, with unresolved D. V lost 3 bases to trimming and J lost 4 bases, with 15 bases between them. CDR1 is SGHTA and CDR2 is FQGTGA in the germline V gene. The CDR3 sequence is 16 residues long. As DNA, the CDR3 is TGTGCCAGCAGCTTGAGAGCCCAGAGAGGCACCGGGGAGCTGTTTTTT. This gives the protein CASSLRAQRGTGELFF.

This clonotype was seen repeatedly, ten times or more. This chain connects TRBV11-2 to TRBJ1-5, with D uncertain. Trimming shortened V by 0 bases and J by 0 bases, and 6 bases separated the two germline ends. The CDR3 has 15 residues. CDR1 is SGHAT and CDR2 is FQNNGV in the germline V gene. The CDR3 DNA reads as TGTGCCAGCAGCTTAGATGGTACTAGCAATCAGCCCCAGCATTTT. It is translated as CASSLDGTSNQPQHF.

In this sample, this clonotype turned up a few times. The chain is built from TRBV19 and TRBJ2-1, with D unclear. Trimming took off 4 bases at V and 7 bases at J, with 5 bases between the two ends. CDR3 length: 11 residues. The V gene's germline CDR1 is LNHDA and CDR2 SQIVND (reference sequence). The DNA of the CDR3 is TGTGCCAGTAGTAACGTGAATGAGCAGTTCTTC. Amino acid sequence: CASSNVNEQFF.

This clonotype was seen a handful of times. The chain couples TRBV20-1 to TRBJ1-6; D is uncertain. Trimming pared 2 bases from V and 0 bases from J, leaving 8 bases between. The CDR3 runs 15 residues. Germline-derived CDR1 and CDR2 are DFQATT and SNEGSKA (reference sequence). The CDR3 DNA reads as TGCAGTGCTAGACCATCGAGCTCCTATAATTCACCCCTCCACTTT. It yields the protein CSARPSSSYNSPLHF.

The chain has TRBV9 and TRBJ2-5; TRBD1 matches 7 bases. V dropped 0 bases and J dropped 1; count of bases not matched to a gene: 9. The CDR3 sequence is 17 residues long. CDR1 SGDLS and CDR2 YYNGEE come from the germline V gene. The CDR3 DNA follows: TGTGCCAGCAGCGTAGACCCCCTTGAGGGGGCCCAAGAGACCCAGTACTTC. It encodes CASSVDPLEGAQETQYF.

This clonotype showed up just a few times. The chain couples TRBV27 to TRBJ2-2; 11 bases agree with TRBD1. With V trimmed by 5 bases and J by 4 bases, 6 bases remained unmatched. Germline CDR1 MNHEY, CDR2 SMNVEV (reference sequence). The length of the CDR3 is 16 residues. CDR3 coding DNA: TGTGCCAGCAGTCCGGACAGGGGGCGAGCCACCGGGGAGCTGTTTTTT. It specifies CASSPDRGRATGELFF.

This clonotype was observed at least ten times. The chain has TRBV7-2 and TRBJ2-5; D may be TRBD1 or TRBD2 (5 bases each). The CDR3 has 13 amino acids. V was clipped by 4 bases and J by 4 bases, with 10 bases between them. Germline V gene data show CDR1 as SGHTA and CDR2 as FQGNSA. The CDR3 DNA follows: TGTGCCAGCAGCTACGGGGCGAGAGAGACCCAGTACTTC. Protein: CASSYGARETQYF.

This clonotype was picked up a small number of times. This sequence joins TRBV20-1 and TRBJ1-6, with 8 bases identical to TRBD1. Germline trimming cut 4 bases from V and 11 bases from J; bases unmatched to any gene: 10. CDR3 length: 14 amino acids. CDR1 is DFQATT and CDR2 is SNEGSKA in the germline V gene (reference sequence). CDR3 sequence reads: CSATPGQGGTPLHF. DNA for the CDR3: TGCAGTGCTACCCCCGGACAGGGAGGAACACCCCTCCACTTT.

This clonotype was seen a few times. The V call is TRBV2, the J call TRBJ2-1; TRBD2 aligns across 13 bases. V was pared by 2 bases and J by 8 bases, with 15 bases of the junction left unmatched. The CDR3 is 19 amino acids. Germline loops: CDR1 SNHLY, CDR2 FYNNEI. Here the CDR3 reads CASSEPGTSGVWDKDEQFF. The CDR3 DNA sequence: TGTGCCAGCAGTGAACCGGGGACTAGCGGGGTTTGGGACAAGGATGAGCAGTTCTTC.

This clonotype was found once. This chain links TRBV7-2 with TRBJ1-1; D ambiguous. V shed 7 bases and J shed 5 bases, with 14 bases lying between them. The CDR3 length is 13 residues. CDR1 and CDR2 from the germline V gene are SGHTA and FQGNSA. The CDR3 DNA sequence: TGTGCCAGCACCCTAGGACTGACTACTGAAGCTTTCTTT. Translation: CASTLGLTTEAFF.

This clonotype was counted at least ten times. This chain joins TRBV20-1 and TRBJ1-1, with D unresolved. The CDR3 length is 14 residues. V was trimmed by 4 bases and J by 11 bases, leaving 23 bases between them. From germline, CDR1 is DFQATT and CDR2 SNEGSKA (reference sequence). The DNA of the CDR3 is TGCAGTGCTAAAGGTGATGCAGGCCGTTTAAGTGCTTTCTTT. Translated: CSAKGDAGRLSAFF.

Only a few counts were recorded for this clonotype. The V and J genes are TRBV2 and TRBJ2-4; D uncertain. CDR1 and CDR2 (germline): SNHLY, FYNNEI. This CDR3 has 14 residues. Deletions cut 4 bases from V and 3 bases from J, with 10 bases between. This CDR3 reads CASSVVRSKNIQYF. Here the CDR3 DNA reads TGTGCCAGCAGTGTTGTGCGGAGCAAAAACATTCAGTACTTC.

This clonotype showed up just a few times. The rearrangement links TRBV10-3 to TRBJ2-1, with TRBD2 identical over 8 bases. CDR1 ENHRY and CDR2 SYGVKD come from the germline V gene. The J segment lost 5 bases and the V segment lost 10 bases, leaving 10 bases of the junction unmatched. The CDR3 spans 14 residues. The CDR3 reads CATQGTSDNNEQFF. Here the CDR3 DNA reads TGTGCCACCCAAGGGACTAGTGACAACAATGAGCAGTTCTTC.

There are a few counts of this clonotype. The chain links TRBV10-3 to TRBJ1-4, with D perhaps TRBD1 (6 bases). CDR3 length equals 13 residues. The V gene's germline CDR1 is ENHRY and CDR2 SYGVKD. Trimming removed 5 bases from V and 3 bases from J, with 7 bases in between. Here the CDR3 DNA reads TGTGCCATCAGTTGGGGGCCTAATGAAAAACTGTTTTTT. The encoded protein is CAISWGPNEKLFF.